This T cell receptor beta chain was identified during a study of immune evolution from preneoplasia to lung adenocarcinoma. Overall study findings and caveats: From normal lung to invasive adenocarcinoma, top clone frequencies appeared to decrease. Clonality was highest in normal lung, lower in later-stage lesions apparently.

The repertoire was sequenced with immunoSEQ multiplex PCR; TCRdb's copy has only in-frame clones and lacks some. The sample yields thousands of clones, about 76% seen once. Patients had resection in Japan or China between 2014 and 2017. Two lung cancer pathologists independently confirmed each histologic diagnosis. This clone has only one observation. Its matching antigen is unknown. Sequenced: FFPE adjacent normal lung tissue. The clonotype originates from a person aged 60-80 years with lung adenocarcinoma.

The CDR3 is CASSLTGRLTEAFF. The CDR3 DNA follows: TGTGCCAGCAGTTTAACAGGGAGGCTCACTGAAGCTTTCTTT. The chain is built from TRBV28 and TRBJ1-1; tentative D call: TRBD1 (6 bases). CDR1 is MDHEN, CDR2 SYDVKM, per germline. This CDR3 comprises 14 residues. V gave up 2 bases and J gave up 4 bases, with 11 bases separating them.